The rows below give T cell receptor beta chains drawn from one sample of a study of vaccination and CD4 T cells after COVID-19. TCRdb re-derived calls from the PCR reads in MiXCR, one entry per CDR3 protein. The sample records around 19,000 distinct CDR3 sequences, 60% to 75% being singletons. What these receptors recognize is not known. Sequenced sample: CD4+ T cells from blood, cultured in vitro. The receptors shown here come from a human donor who had recovered from COVID-19. Each CDR3 is given with its conserved first and last residue. The order of the fields is D gene, V gene, clone size, J gene, CDR3 DNA, CDR3 protein. D genes are given only for firm matches. Part of the rows lack a size; the others show once, few, many or a class for expanded clones.

D: TRBD1; V: TRBV2; size: NA; J: TRBJ1-4; DNA: TGTGCCAGCGGGGACAGACAAAATGAAAAACTGTTTTTT; CDR3: CASGDRQNEKLFF
D: NA; V: TRBV7-9; size: NA; J: TRBJ2-5; DNA: TGTGCCAGCAGCTTAGCGCGAGGGCTCCAAGAGACCCAGTACTTC; CDR3: CASSLARGLQETQYF
D: NA; V: TRBV2; size: NA; J: TRBJ1-2; DNA: TGTGCCAGCAGTGAAAACAGCCGAAATGGCTACACCTTC; CDR3: CASSENSRNGYTF
D: NA; V: TRBV6-1; size: few; J: TRBJ1-2; DNA: TGTGCCAGCATAGAGTTAGCTAACTATGGCTACACCTTC; CDR3: CASIELANYGYTF
D: NA; V: TRBV18; size: NA; J: TRBJ1-1; DNA: TGTGCCAGCTCTTCGACAGTGAACACTGAAGCTTTCTTT; CDR3: CASSSTVNTEAFF
D: NA; V: TRBV28; size: NA; J: TRBJ1-1; DNA: TGTGCCAGCAGTTCAGGGGATCCCTACACTGAAGCTTTCTTT; CDR3: CASSSGDPYTEAFF
D: NA; V: TRBV21-1; size: NA; J: TRBJ1-1; DNA: TGTGCCAGCAACCTCGGGAAGTTCGACACTGAAGCTTTCTTT; CDR3: CASNLGKFDTEAFF
D: NA; V: TRBV7-2; size: few; J: TRBJ1-1; DNA: TGTGCCAGCAGCACCCGGACGGGGAACACTGAAGCTTTCTTT; CDR3: CASSTRTGNTEAFF
D: NA; V: TRBV28; size: few; J: TRBJ2-5; DNA: TGTGCCAGCAGTTTGGGCCAGTCCCAAGAGACCCAGTACTTC; CDR3: CASSLGQSQETQYF
D: TRBD2; V: TRBV2; size: NA; J: TRBJ2-3; DNA: TGTGCCAGCAGAGCGGGACTAGCGGGGGGGCTCACAGATACGCAGTATTTT; CDR3: CASRAGLAGGLTDTQYF
D: NA; V: TRBV24-1; size: NA; J: TRBJ1-1; DNA: TGTGCCACCAGCGCGGGAGGGAACACTGAAGCTTTCTTT; CDR3: CATSAGGNTEAFF
D: NA; V: TRBV6-1; size: few; J: TRBJ2-3; DNA: TGTGCCAGCACCAGAGCCCTCACAGATACGCAGTATTTT; CDR3: CASTRALTDTQYF
D: TRBD1; V: TRBV7-2; size: NA; J: TRBJ1-1; DNA: TGTGCCAGCAGCATAGCGGGACAGGTGAACACTGAAGCTTTCTTT; CDR3: CASSIAGQVNTEAFF
D: TRBD1; V: TRBV20-1; size: few; J: TRBJ1-2; DNA: TGCAGTGCTCGACAGGGATCTGGAGGCTACACCTTC; CDR3: CSARQGSGGYTF
D: TRBD2; V: TRBV6-1; size: few; J: TRBJ2-1; DNA: TGTGCCAGCAGTCTAGCGGGGGGGCGAAATGAGCAGTTCTTC; CDR3: CASSLAGGRNEQFF
D: NA; V: TRBV28; size: NA; J: TRBJ1-2; DNA: TGTGCCAGCAGTTTAGGGGGGGGCTATGGCTACACCTTC; CDR3: CASSLGGGYGYTF
D: NA; V: TRBV6-1; size: NA; J: TRBJ1-1; DNA: TGTGCCAGCAGTGTTAGGGAGGCAAGGGCTTTCTTT; CDR3: CASSVREARAFF
D: NA; V: TRBV7-9; size: NA; J: TRBJ1-1; DNA: TGTGCCAGCAGCTTTGGTGAGGAAGGCGGCGGGGCTTTCTTT; CDR3: CASSFGEEGGGAFF
D: NA; V: TRBV7-9; size: few; J: TRBJ2-2; DNA: TGTGCCAGCAGTAAGGACTTGAACACCGGGGAGCTGTTTTTT; CDR3: CASSKDLNTGELFF
D: NA; V: TRBV2; size: NA; J: TRBJ1-5; DNA: TGTGCCAGCAGAGGGAATCAGCCCCAGCATTTT; CDR3: CASRGNQPQHF